Below, 32 T cell receptor beta chains from the same sample are listed, as sequenced in a study of T-cell reconstitution after alpha-beta-depleted transplantation in children. A library of TCRbeta sequences, prepared with unique molecular identifiers, was generated. TCRdb passed the PCR reads through MiXCR, listing each CDR3 protein once. Of about 250,000 distinct CDR3 sequences listed, more than 20% were seen once; the top ten hold about 5%. The sequencing used PBMCs, mostly from graft donor cells, collected 360 days after TCRalphabeta/CD19-depleted stem cell transplant. Receptors were obtained from a female patient aged 2 to 10 who had a stem cell transplant for congenital amegakaryocytic thrombocytopenia, so the T cells may come from the graft donor.

The table lists this clonotype with a few counts. The J gene is TRBJ2-3, the V gene TRBV12-3 or TRBV12-4; D gene uncertain. V was pared by 4 bases and J by 11 bases, with 16 bases between. This CDR3 comprises 13 residues. DNA of the CDR3: TGTGCCAGCAGTTCCTCTGACCCGAGAGGGCAGTATTTT. Encoded protein: CASSSSDPRGQYF.

The chain couples TRBV6-5 to TRBJ2-3, with D perhaps matching TRBD1 (6 bases). The CDR3 contains 13 residues. From germline, CDR1 is MNHEY and CDR2 SVGAGI. The V end was cut by 8 bases, the J end by 3 bases, with 12 bases between. The CDR3 region has the DNA TGTGCCAGCGGTAACACAGGGACAGATACGCAGTATTTT. It codes for CASGNTGTDTQYF.

This clonotype was picked up one time. V usage is TRBV30 and J usage is TRBJ1-1; no clear D. Trimming removed 0 bases from V and 1 base from J, with 6 bases in between. In germline, CDR1 is GTSNPN, CDR2 SVGIG (reference sequence). CDR3 length equals 13 residues. The CDR3 nucleotides are TGTGCCTGGAGTGTAATGGGGAACACTGAAGCTTTCTTT. Encoded protein: CAWSVMGNTEAFF.

The chain has TRBV5-6 and TRBJ2-5, with D unclear. The V end lost 2 bases, the J end lost 4 bases, and 9 bases lay between the germline ends. The CDR3 runs to 13 residues. Germline CDR1 SGHDT, CDR2 YYEEEE. The CDR3 DNA follows: TGTGCCAGCAGCTTAATCTCGTTAGAGACCCAGTACTTC. The encoded protein is CASSLISLETQYF.

Only a few counts were recorded for this clonotype. The chain has TRBV7-8 and TRBJ2-3; TRBD2 is a possible D gene (5 bases). The CDR3 covers 15 residues. V lost 4 bases, J lost 4 bases, and 15 bases lay in between. Germline CDR1 SGHVS, CDR2 FQNEAQ. CDR3 in amino acids: CASSSTRGRADTQYF. DNA of the CDR3: TGTGCCAGCAGCTCCACCCGGGGAAGGGCAGATACGCAGTATTTT.

The chain links TRBV11-2 to TRBJ1-6; D possibly corresponds to TRBD1 (6 bases). CDR1 and CDR2 from the germline V gene are SGHAT and FQNNGV. The CDR3 totals 15 residues. Deletions cut 2 bases from V and 8 bases from J, with 13 bases between. DNA for the CDR3: TGTGCCAGCAGCTTATTGGGGCAGGGGTATTCACCCCTCCACTTT. Its protein is CASSLLGQGYSPLHF.

At least ten counts were recorded for this clonotype. The chain links TRBV6-1 to TRBJ2-2; 10 nucleotides match TRBD1. This CDR3 has 18 amino acids. V gave up 4 bases and J gave up 0 bases; unmatched junction bases: 8. CDR1 and CDR2 from the germline V gene are MNHNS and SASEGT. The CDR3 region has the DNA TGTGCCAGCAGTGTGGGACAGGGGCGAGTCCCGAACACCGGGGAGCTGTTTTTT. As protein: CASSVGQGRVPNTGELFF.

This clonotype has just a few counts. V usage is TRBV28 and J usage is TRBJ2-2; D tentatively fits TRBD1 or TRBD2 (5 bases each). Per germline, CDR1 MDHEN and CDR2 SYDVKM. The CDR3 runs 12 residues. V lost 8 bases, J lost 7 bases, and 11 bases lay in between. The CDR3 region is CASGDQGGELFF. The DNA of the CDR3 is TGTGCCAGCGGGGACCAGGGCGGGGAGCTGTTTTTT. The complete variable domain, with remaining parts taken from reference TRBV28 and TRBJ2-2, reads DVKVTQSSRYLVKRTGEKVFLECVQDMDHENMFWYRQDPGLGLRLIYFSYDVKMKEKGDIPEGYSVSREKKERFSLILESASTNQTSMYLCASGDQGGELFFGEGSRLTVL.

The chain employs TRBV29-1 and TRBJ2-5, with D perhaps TRBD1 (5 bases). CDR3 length: 12 amino acids. V was cut by 7 bases and J by 0 bases, with 9 bases left in between. The germline CDR1 and CDR2 sequences are SQVTM and ANQGSEA. This CDR3 is CSAPTDQETQYF. The CDR3 DNA reads TGCAGCGCTCCGACAGACCAAGAGACCCAGTACTTC.

The table lists this clonotype with a few counts. V is TRBV4-2 and J is TRBJ2-3; D possibly corresponds to TRBD1 (7 bases). Germline V lookup: CDR1 LGHNA, CDR2 YNFKEQ. V was cut by 4 bases and J by 2 bases, with 22 bases left in between. The CDR3 spans 18 residues. The CDR3 loop is CASSPEPHDRDFTDTQYF. The CDR3, as DNA: TGTGCCAGCAGCCCGGAACCACACGACAGGGACTTCACAGATACGCAGTATTTT.

This clonotype has just a few counts. V usage is TRBV20-1 and J usage is TRBJ2-7; 7 bases align to TRBD2. Germline CDR1 DFQATT, CDR2 SNEGSKA (reference sequence). This CDR3 comprises 14 residues. Trimming at V came to 5 bases and at J to 2 bases, leaving 9 bases not matched to a gene. CDR3 sequence (DNA): TGCAGTGCTGACGCGGGGGATGGGGCCTACGAGCAGTACTTC. Its translation: CSADAGDGAYEQYF.

This chain joins TRBV24-1 and TRBJ2-1; 11 positions agree with TRBD2. The J segment lost 5 bases and the V segment lost 4 bases, leaving 6 bases of the junction unmatched. Per germline, CDR1 KGHDR and CDR2 SFDVKD. CDR3 length equals 16 residues. CDR3 DNA sequence: TGTGCCACCAGTGACCCGGGACTAGCGGACCACAATGAGCAGTTCTTC. Protein: CATSDPGLADHNEQFF.

The rearrangement uses TRBV27 and TRBJ2-1; 9 bases are a match to TRBD1. V shed 3 bases and J 5 bases; nucleotides not matched to a gene: 5. The CDR3 extends over 15 amino acids. Germline V gene sequence: CDR1 MNHEY, CDR2 SMNVEV (reference sequence). CDR3 nucleotides: TGTGCCAGCAGTTTGGGGACAGGGACCCACAATGAGCAGTTCTTC. Protein: CASSLGTGTHNEQFF.

At least ten counts were recorded for this clonotype. V and J are TRBV5-1 and TRBJ2-3; TRBD1 is a possible D gene (6 bases). Trimming shortened V by 3 bases and J by 2 bases, and 22 bases separated the two germline ends. Germline V CDR1 and CDR2: SGHRS, YFSETQ. This CDR3 has 18 residues. CDR3 residues: CASSSSWVWDKNTDTQYF. The DNA for the CDR3 is TGCGCCAGCAGCTCGTCGTGGGTATGGGACAAAAACACAGATACGCAGTATTTT.

This clonotype came up a few times. The V gene is TRBV7-3, the J gene TRBJ2-5; TRBD1 is a possible D gene (5 bases). The CDR3 spans 14 residues. V was trimmed by 1 base and J by 1 base, leaving 7 bases between them. Germline CDR1 and CDR2: SGHTA and FQGTGA. The CDR3 bases are TGTGCCAGCAGCTTAATGGGGCTCCAAGAGACCCAGTACTTC. Amino acid sequence: CASSLMGLQETQYF.

The chain uses TRBV7-3 and TRBJ2-7; unclear D gene. The CDR3 covers 13 residues. Per germline, CDR1 SGHTA and CDR2 FQGTGA. V lost 0 bases to trimming and J lost 6 bases, with 9 bases between them. The CDR3 region has the DNA TGTGCCAGCAGCTTAACGTTTAGATCCGAGCAGTACTTC. Amino acids: CASSLTFRSEQYF.

The chain joins TRBV4-1 to TRBJ2-7, with no clear D. Per the germline V gene, CDR1 is MGHRA and CDR2 is YSYEKL. CDR3 length equals 13 residues. Between the trimmed V and J ends, which lost 4 bases and 3 bases, there was a span of 10 bases. CDR3 in amino acids: CASSLGPVYEQYF. DNA for the CDR3: TGCGCCAGCAGCCTCGGACCGGTCTACGAGCAGTACTTC.

The gene calls are TRBV6-5 and TRBJ2-3; D gene ambiguous. Per germline, CDR1 MNHEY and CDR2 SVGAGI. Deletions cut 4 bases from V and 9 bases from J, with 14 bases between. This CDR3 comprises 13 residues. Written as DNA, the CDR3 is TGTGCCAGCAGTTCCGAGTCCCCCTGGACGCAGTATTTT. The encoded protein is CASSSESPWTQYF.

DNA of the CDR3: TGTGCCAGCAGTTTTCAGGTCGTACTAGCGGCGGATACGCAGTATTTT. As protein: CASSFQVVLAADTQYF. The V gene is TRBV12-3 or TRBV12-4, the J gene TRBJ2-3; TRBD2 agrees at 8 bases. The V segment lost 3 bases and the J segment 6 bases; nucleotides outside the gene matches: 11. The CDR3 runs 16 residues.

The chain links TRBV12-3 or TRBV12-4 to TRBJ1-5, with TRBD1 identical over 10 bases. J was trimmed by 0 bases and V by 3 bases; bases with no gene match: 8. This CDR3 has 18 amino acids. The CDR3 reads CASSLGDRGRDSNQPQHF. The CDR3 DNA follows: TGTGCCAGCAGTTTGGGGGACAGGGGCCGCGATAGCAATCAGCCCCAGCATTTT.

This clonotype was recorded a few times. V usage is TRBV27 and J usage is TRBJ2-7; 7 positions agree with TRBD1. This CDR3 has 16 residues. The germline V gene has CDR1 MNHEY and CDR2 SMNVEV (reference sequence). V dropped 2 bases and J dropped 2; count of bases not matched to a gene: 9. The CDR3 protein is CASSLNRGRLPYEQYF. CDR3 nucleotide sequence: TGTGCCAGCAGTTTAAACAGGGGACGACTTCCCTACGAGCAGTACTTC.

V usage is TRBV28 and J usage is TRBJ1-1; TRBD1 is a possible D gene (5 bases). CDR3 length: 15 amino acids. The ends were cut back, 2 bases at V and 1 base at J, with 11 bases in the middle. The germline V gene encodes CDR1 MDHEN and CDR2 SYDVKM. In nucleotides, the CDR3 is TGTGCCAGCAGTTTAGAAACAGGTCGGAACACTGAAGCTTTCTTT. The encoded protein is CASSLETGRNTEAFF.

On this clonotype: Its ends do not fully match the called genes, so a read error is possible. This rearrangement joins TRBV7-9 to TRBJ2-6; D is tentatively TRBD1 or TRBD2 (5 bases each). Germline values: CDR1 SEHNR, CDR2 FQNEAQ (reference sequence). This CDR3 is built from 17 residues. CDR3 sequence (DNA): TGTGCCAGCAGCTTCCCAATTGGGAGTTCTGGGGCCAACGTCGTGACTTTC. Translation gives CASSFPIGSSGANVVTF.

The chain links TRBV3-1 to TRBJ1-3; tentative D call: TRBD1 (6 bases). V was cut by 1 base and J by 2 bases, with 9 bases left in between. Per the germline V gene, CDR1 is LGHDT and CDR2 is YNNKEL (reference sequence). There are 15 residues in the CDR3. The CDR3 DNA reads as TGTGCCAGCAGCCAAGTACAGGGTGCTGGAAACACCATATATTTT. Residues: CASSQVQGAGNTIYF.

The V gene is TRBV5-1, the J gene TRBJ1-1; a weak D match, TRBD1 (5 bases). Germline V lookup: CDR1 SGHRS, CDR2 YFSETQ. The CDR3 has 16 residues. Deletions cut 3 bases from V and 0 bases from J, with 15 bases between. DNA of the CDR3: TGCGCCAGCAGCTCTTCAGGGTACGCCATGAACACTGAAGCTTTCTTT. Translation gives CASSSSGYAMNTEAFF.

V gene TRBV7-9 combines with J gene TRBJ1-4; 11 bases are shared with TRBD1. The trim removed 1 base at V and 6 bases at J, leaving 1 base unmatched. Germline CDR1 and CDR2: SEHNR and FQNEAQ (reference sequence). The CDR3 runs 15 residues. The CDR3 region is CASSLVGQGDEKLFF. CDR3 coding DNA: TGTGCCAGCAGCTTAGTGGGACAGGGGGATGAAAAACTGTTTTTT.

This chain joins TRBV29-1 and TRBJ2-1; the match to TRBD2 covers 10 bases. Germline CDR1 and CDR2: SQVTM and ANQGSEA. With V trimmed by 0 bases and J by 9 bases, 5 bases remained unmatched. CDR3 length equals 14 residues. The CDR3 is CSVEDGAGGLEQFF. As DNA, the CDR3 is TGCAGCGTTGAAGATGGAGCGGGGGGGCTTGAGCAGTTCTTC.

This clonotype was observed a handful of times. V gene TRBV5-1 combines with J gene TRBJ2-7; 10 bases align to TRBD2. Germline CDR1 SGHRS, CDR2 YFSETQ. Trimming removed 4 bases from V and 3 bases from J; junction bases left unmatched: 4. The CDR3 contains 14 residues. CDR3 amino acids: CASSDPSGGYEQYF. The CDR3 region has the DNA TGCGCCAGCAGCGATCCTAGCGGGGGCTACGAGCAGTACTTC.

The chain has TRBV4-2 and TRBJ1-5, with no clear D. The CDR3 is 15 amino acids. The V end lost 0 bases, the J end lost 7 bases, and 13 bases lay between the germline ends. The germline V gene has CDR1 LGHNA and CDR2 YNFKEQ. The chain's CDR3 is CASSQDYRSDQPQHF. The CDR3 nucleotides are TGTGCCAGCAGCCAAGATTACAGATCGGACCAGCCCCAGCATTTT.

The rearrangement uses TRBV5-6 and TRBJ1-1; D gene ambiguous. Trimming removed 0 bases from V and 5 bases from J, with 14 bases in between. The CDR3 spans 15 residues. CDR1 is SGHDT and CDR2 is YYEEEE in the germline V gene. This chain's CDR3 is CASSLALLTGTEAFF. CDR3 in DNA: TGTGCCAGCAGCTTGGCTTTACTTACTGGGACTGAAGCTTTCTTT.

Ten or more counts support this clonotype. The chain recombines TRBV12-3 or TRBV12-4 with TRBJ1-1; no definite D call. This CDR3 spans 13 amino acids. V was clipped by 8 bases and J by 2 bases, with 12 bases between them. This CDR3 is CASPRFGNTEAFF. In nucleotides, the CDR3 is TGTGCCAGCCCCAGATTTGGCAACACTGAAGCTTTCTTT.

There are a few counts of this clonotype. V and J are TRBV5-1 and TRBJ1-1, with a possible D match to TRBD1 (5 bases). Trimming stripped 0 bases from V and 3 bases from J, with 9 bases between. The length of the CDR3 is 14 residues. Germline CDR1 and CDR2: SGHRS and YFSETQ. The CDR3 loop reads CASSLGVGDTEAFF. Written as DNA, the CDR3 is TGCGCCAGCAGCTTGGGAGTGGGGGACACTGAAGCTTTCTTT. The full variable domain, rest sourced from reference TRBV5-1 and TRBJ1-1, is KAGVTQTPRYLIKTRGQQVTLSCSPISGHRSVSWYQQTPGQGLQFLFEYFSETQRNKGNFPGRFSGRQFSNSRSEMNVSTLELGDSALYLCASSLGVGDTEAFFGQGTRLTVV.